The source of this T cell receptor beta chain is a study of cytomegalovirus exposure and HLA in healthy donors. Findings and limits, study-wide: In a later analysis, HLA-associated beta chains showed higher expansion and lower generation probabilities than comparable chains.

V was clipped by 4 bases and J by 1 base; unmatched bases: 7. Germline V lookup: CDR1 SGHTS, CDR2 YDEGEE. The CDR3 sequence is 16 residues long. Amplification used 60 Vbeta primers and 13 Jbeta primers. Some clones are missing from TCRdb's copy, which holds only in-frame ones; the method was immunoSEQ multiplex PCR. Of roughly 240,000 clones listed, more than 75% are singletons. In the case of this clone: The antigen remains unidentified.

The rearrangement uses TRBV5-8 and TRBJ2-3, with 9 bases fitting TRBD1. Sample: PBMCs. The TCR comes from a girl aged 2 to 9 in good health and CMV-seronegative. CDR3 loop: CASSPTRDRGTDTQYF. For the CDR3, the DNA is TGTGCCAGCAGCCCTACCCGGGACAGGGGCACAGATACGCAGTATTTT.